This TCR beta chain was recovered during a study of post-analysis software for immune sequencing data. Study in general: Some patients lacked subtype; others had relapsing-remitting, secondary progressive or progressive-relapsing disease.

The TCR beta cDNA libraries carried unique molecular identifiers. Each sample of roughly 0.9 to 11 million input T cells yielded 500,000 or so cDNA molecules, so each molecule approximated one T cell. TCRdb processed the PCR reads anew with MiXCR; each CDR3 protein has one entry. The table has about 260,000 distinct CDR3 sequences, just over 35% seen once. Points from the study as a whole: Samples from a shared batch, those prepared together, strongly co-clustered by F measure. Among a few TRBV segments more frequent in patients than controls were TRBV5-6, TRBV5-1 and TRBV20-1. Relative to controls, patients with multiple sclerosis showed significantly lower normalized Chao1 diversity.

V was pared by 4 bases and J by 3 bases, with 7 bases between. The CDR3 is made up of 13 amino acids. CDR1 SGHAT and CDR2 FQNNGV come from the germline V gene. This clonotype was seen ten or more times. The antigen remains unidentified. Sequencing was carried out using blood. This chain links TRBV11-2 with TRBJ2-1, with D uncertain. This clonotype was sampled from a girl between 10 and 17 years old with multiple sclerosis. CDR3 in DNA: TGTGCCAGCAGCTCCCGGAACTACAATGAGCAGTTCTTC. Translated: CASSSRNYNEQFF.